Listed below are T cell receptor beta chains from one sample, sequenced in a study of shared clonotypes between healthy human individuals. The assay was immunoSEQ multiplex PCR, and TCRdb's table has in-frame clones only and misses some. The table has 2.5 million or so clones, 90% to 95% seen once. Sequencing was done on a sample of naive CD4+ T cells sorted from blood. These receptors were collected from a man between 18 and 29 years old in good health. The CDR3 runs from the conserved cysteine through the conserved F or W. A D gene is named only where the DNA matches it firmly. Expanded clones get a size class; other rows say once, few or many, or leave the size out.

D: .; size: .; V: TRBV5-5; J: TRBJ2-6; CDR3: CASSRQGIWANVLTF; DNA: TGTGCCAGCAGCAGGCAGGGAATATGGGCCAACGTCCTGACTTTC
D: TRBD1; size: .; V: TRBV11-2; J: TRBJ2-5; CDR3: CASSFAGGEETQYF; DNA: TGTGCCAGCAGCTTCGCAGGGGGCGAAGAGACCCAGTACTTC
D: TRBD1; size: .; V: TRBV2; J: TRBJ2-2; CDR3: CAGTGDGNTGELFF; DNA: TGTGCCGGAACAGGGGATGGGAACACCGGGGAGCTGTTTTTT
D: .; size: few; V: TRBV27; J: TRBJ1-5; CDR3: CASSRDRRDSNQPQHF; DNA: TGTGCCAGCAGCCGGGACCGACGAGATAGCAATCAGCCCCAGCATTTT
D: TRBD1; size: .; V: TRBV25-1; J: TRBJ1-4; CDR3: CASSEHQGASEKLFF; DNA: TGTGCCAGCAGTGAGCATCAGGGGGCTAGTGAAAAACTGTTTTTT
D: .; size: .; V: TRBV28; J: TRBJ2-2; CDR3: CASSFDRTTSQNTGELFF; DNA: TGTGCCAGCAGTTTCGACAGGACTACTTCCCAGAACACCGGGGAGCTGTTTTTT
D: .; size: .; V: TRBV9; J: TRBJ2-2; CDR3: CASSVVPNTGELFF; DNA: TGTGCCAGCAGCGTAGTCCCAAACACCGGGGAGCTGTTTTTT
D: TRBD2; size: .; V: TRBV5-1; J: TRBJ2-2; CDR3: CASSLATSGVANTGELFF; DNA: TGCGCCAGCAGCTTGGCCACTAGCGGGGTCGCGAACACCGGGGAGCTGTTTTTT
D: TRBD1; size: .; V: TRBV2; J: TRBJ1-2; CDR3: CASSSDRDGYGYTF; DNA: TGTGCCAGCAGTAGCGACAGGGATGGCTATGGCTACACCTTC
D: TRBD1; size: .; V: TRBV2; J: TRBJ1-1; CDR3: CASSGTGKTEAFF; DNA: TGTGCCAGCAGTGGGACAGGGAAGACTGAAGCTTTCTTT
D: TRBD2; size: .; V: TRBV10-1; J: TRBJ2-2; CDR3: CASSELAGGHGELFF; DNA: TGCGCCAGCAGTGAGTTAGCGGGAGGTCACGGGGAGCTGTTTTTT
D: .; size: .; V: TRBV20-1; J: TRBJ2-2; CDR3: CSALHTGELFF; DNA: TGCAGTGCTCTACACACCGGGGAGCTGTTTTTT
D: TRBD1; size: .; V: TRBV10-3; J: TRBJ1-2; CDR3: CAIWDRGSYGYTF; DNA: TGTGCCATCTGGGACAGGGGGAGCTATGGCTACACCTTC
D: .; size: .; V: TRBV19; J: TRBJ1-2; CDR3: CACTQGYGYTF; DNA: TGTGCCTGCACACAGGGCTATGGCTACACCTTC
D: TRBD1; size: .; V: TRBV5-1; J: TRBJ1-1; CDR3: CASSLAPTGEGTEAFF; DNA: TGCGCCAGCAGCTTGGCCCCCACAGGGGAGGGCACTGAAGCTTTCTTT
D: TRBD2; size: .; V: TRBV9; J: TRBJ2-1; CDR3: CASSASGLATYNEQFF; DNA: TGTGCCAGCAGCGCCTCCGGACTAGCGACCTACAATGAGCAGTTCTTC
D: .; size: .; V: TRBV28; J: TRBJ2-2; CDR3: CASRTVYHDGRRELFF; DNA: TGTGCCAGCAGGACAGTATACCATGACGGACGGCGGGAGCTGTTTTTT
D: .; size: .; V: TRBV30; J: TRBJ1-2; CDR3: CAWSGADLRRDTYGYTF; DNA: TGTGCCTGGAGCGGAGCCGATCTGCGACGGGACACCTATGGCTACACCTTC
D: TRBD2; size: .; V: TRBV7-6; J: TRBJ2-5; CDR3: CASSLGGRGSGRLAETQYF; DNA: TGTGCCAGCAGCTTGGGGGGACGAGGTAGCGGGAGGTTGGCGGAGACCCAGTACTTC
D: TRBD1; size: .; V: TRBV6-1; J: TRBJ1-6; CDR3: CASSESGQGSSYNSPLHF; DNA: TGTGCCAGCAGTGAATCAGGACAGGGGAGCTCCTATAATTCACCCCTCCACTTT
D: TRBD2; size: .; V: TRBV5-4; J: TRBJ2-1; CDR3: CASSLRLAGGRDEQFF; DNA: TGTGCCAGCAGCTTGCGACTAGCGGGAGGGCGTGATGAGCAGTTCTTC
D: TRBD1; size: .; V: TRBV6-1; J: TRBJ2-1; CDR3: CASSWDSSYNEQFF; DNA: TGTGCCAGCAGTTGGGACAGTTCCTACAATGAGCAGTTCTTC
D: .; size: .; V: TRBV30; J: TRBJ1-3; CDR3: CAWLTGTALTPSGNTIYF; DNA: TGTGCCTGGTTGACCGGGACGGCCTTAACCCCCTCTGGAAACACCATATATTTT
D: .; size: .; V: TRBV27; J: TRBJ2-5; CDR3: CASSSHWWGTVKETQYF; DNA: TGTGCCAGCAGTTCCCATTGGTGGGGAACGGTGAAAGAGACCCAGTACTTC
D: .; size: .; V: TRBV30; J: TRBJ1-1; CDR3: CAWKAQGVNTEAFF; DNA: TGTGCCTGGAAGGCGCAGGGAGTGAACACTGAAGCTTTCTTT
D: TRBD2; size: .; V: TRBV2; J: TRBJ2-1; CDR3: CASNGLAGDNEQFF; DNA: TGTGCCAGCAACGGACTAGCGGGGGACAATGAGCAGTTCTTC
D: .; size: .; V: TRBV7-2; J: TRBJ2-7; CDR3: CAITTASDYEQYF; DNA: TGTGCCATCACAACGGCTAGCGACTACGAGCAGTACTTC
D: .; size: .; V: TRBV6-5; J: TRBJ1-2; CDR3: CASDLARANYGYTF; DNA: TGTGCCAGCGACCTAGCCAGGGCTAACTATGGCTACACCTTC
D: .; size: .; V: TRBV28; J: TRBJ1-4; CDR3: CASSNPGLKLFF; DNA: TGTGCCAGCAGCAACCCAGGGTTAAAGCTGTTTTTT
D: .; size: .; V: TRBV10-3; J: TRBJ1-2; CDR3: CAISEPNSGGANYGYTF; DNA: TGTGCCATCAGTGAGCCCAACTCCGGGGGCGCAAACTATGGCTACACCTTC
D: .; size: .; V: TRBV6-5; J: TRBJ2-7; CDR3: CASSHGAEQYF; DNA: TGTGCCAGCAGCCACGGTGCCGAGCAGTACTTC
D: .; size: .; V: TRBV28; J: TRBJ1-5; CDR3: CASSLLPYSNQPQHF; DNA: TGTGCCAGCAGTTTATTACCGTATAGCAATCAGCCCCAGCATTTT
D: .; size: .; V: TRBV6-1; J: TRBJ1-2; CDR3: CASERRDSWVEGYTF; DNA: TGTGCCAGCGAAAGGAGGGACTCGTGGGTTGAAGGCTACACCTTC
D: .; size: .; V: TRBV5-4; J: TRBJ2-3; CDR3: CASSLNQGVPTDTQYF; DNA: TGTGCCAGCAGCTTAAATCAGGGAGTTCCGACAGATACGCAGTATTTT
D: TRBD2; size: .; V: TRBV7-2; J: TRBJ2-7; CDR3: CASSSRTSGSAYEQYF; DNA: TGTGCCAGCAGCTCCCGGACTAGCGGGAGCGCCTACGAGCAGTACTTC
D: .; size: once; V: TRBV10-3; J: TRBJ2-3; CDR3: CAISDGTSTDTQYF; DNA: TGTGCCATCAGTGACGGTACTAGCACAGATACGCAGTATTTT
D: .; size: .; V: TRBV28; J: TRBJ1-1; CDR3: CASRWDATTEAFF; DNA: TGTGCCAGCCGATGGGACGCGACGACTGAAGCTTTCTTT
D: .; size: .; V: TRBV7-9; J: TRBJ2-7; CDR3: CASSLLQSEQYF; DNA: TGTGCCAGCAGCTTACTACAGAGCGAGCAGTACTTC
D: .; size: .; V: TRBV4-1; J: TRBJ1-4; CDR3: CASSRHRDEKLFF; DNA: TGCGCCAGCAGCCGCCACAGGGATGAAAAACTGTTTTTT
D: .; size: .; V: TRBV6-6; J: TRBJ2-7; CDR3: CASSFWAETYEQYF; DNA: TGTGCCAGCAGTTTCTGGGCGGAAACCTACGAGCAGTACTTC